This TCR beta chain came from a study of vaccination effects on CD4 cells after COVID-19. Pools of viral peptides were used by the ViraFEST assay to expand antigen-specific CD4+ T cells ahead of sequencing. With roughly 9 days of culture completed, CD4+ T cells were isolated. Study results and caveats: Few convalescent patients and no early post-infection timepoints were included in the study. Healthy vaccinees' vaccine-induced clones included only 1 of 255 that recognized common cold coronaviruses.

This CDR3 is built from 15 residues. The junction had 4 bases not matched to a gene; V was cut back by 3 bases and J by 0 bases. The V gene's germline CDR1 is LNHDA and CDR2 SQIVND (reference sequence). Comments on this clone: Its antigen remains unidentified.

Some clones are missing from TCRdb's copy, which holds only in-frame ones; the method was immunoSEQ multiplex PCR. The table lists about 61,000 clones, roughly four fifths of them singletons. The material sequenced was CD4+ T cells from PBMCs cultured with HCoV-229E spike peptides, taken before COVID-19 vaccination. The chain carries TRBV19 and TRBJ1-2; 7 positions match TRBD1. This TCR came from a human donor who received a COVID-19 vaccine. In DNA form, the CDR3 reads TGTGCCAGTAGTATCTCCGGGACAGCTAACTATGGCTACACCTTC. This codes for CASSISGTANYGYTF.